What follows are 24 T cell receptor beta chains derived from one specimen sequenced in a study of PD-1 blockade in classical Hodgkin lymphoma (dated by TCRdb to the early 2020s). The intended sense of this specimen's time point label: cycle 1 day 1 (C1D1), immediately before nivolumab initiation. Relapse after autologous stem cell transplantation had occurred in all trial patients, and cohorts A, B and C were distinguished by prior brentuximab vedotin exposure. The protocol used for the library was the immunoSEQ multiplex PCR assay. TCRdb holds this immuneACCESS table with in-frame rearrangements only. Some clones are missing; in checked studies, unresolved V genes explain under half, and the rest has no known cause. Across this sample there are roughly 14,000 clones, with just over 85% seen only once. The top ten clonotypes cover over 4% of the sample. The sample was peripheral blood mononuclear cells (PBMCs), taken at baseline. These receptors were taken from a human donor with classical Hodgkin lymphoma.

V gene TRBV5-1 combines with J gene TRBJ1-1; D is undetermined. The germline gives CDR1 SGHRS, CDR2 YFSETQ. V dropped 0 bases and J dropped 0 bases, with 6 bases sitting between them. The CDR3 covers 14 residues. CDR3 loop: CASSLDSLNTEAFF. CDR3 DNA sequence: TGCGCCAGCAGCTTGGACAGCTTGAACACTGAAGCTTTCTTT.

The chain has TRBV19 and TRBJ2-6; the D gene is possibly TRBD2 (5 bases). CDR3 size: 18 residues. Deletions cut 3 bases from V and 0 bases from J, with 15 bases between. Germline V gene lookup returns CDR1 LNHDA and CDR2 SQIVND (reference sequence). CDR3 nucleotide sequence: TGTGCCAGTAGTATTAGGCGGGTTCCCAGCTCTGGGGCCAACGTCCTGACTTTC. Amino acid sequence: CASSIRRVPSSGANVLTF.

This chain links TRBV28 with TRBJ2-2, with 10 positions matching TRBD2. This CDR3 is 14 amino acids long. After removal of 11 bases from V and 4 bases from J, the junction contained 7 bases not matched to a gene. Germline V gene lookup returns CDR1 MDHEN and CDR2 SYDVKM. The CDR3 spells CAGRLAGTTGELFF. The CDR3, as DNA: TGTGCCGGTCGACTAGCGGGTACCACCGGGGAGCTGTTTTTT.

This chain joins TRBV6-6 and TRBJ2-7; TRBD2 matches 8 bases. CDR1 MNHNY and CDR2 SVGAGI come from the germline V gene (reference sequence). The CDR3 extends over 15 amino acids. V gave up 5 bases and J gave up 3 bases; unmatched junction bases: 9. The CDR3 spells CASSTSSGLNYEQYF. Written as DNA, the CDR3 is TGTGCCAGCAGTACTTCTAGCGGGCTGAACTACGAGCAGTACTTC.

This chain links TRBV5-1 with TRBJ2-7; D gene uncertain. The CDR3 has 15 residues. The V gene's germline CDR1 is SGHRS and CDR2 YFSETQ. V shed 3 bases and J shed 0 bases, with 13 bases lying between them. DNA for the CDR3: TGCGCCAGCAGCTCTGCCTTGTGGGGCTCCTACGAGCAGTACTTC. Translating it yields CASSSALWGSYEQYF.

The chain joins TRBV7-3 to TRBJ2-6; D gene unclear. Trimming took 0 bases from V and 4 from J, leaving 13 bases between them. Germline V gene data show CDR1 as SGHTA and CDR2 as FQGTGA. The CDR3 has 17 residues. DNA for the CDR3: TGTGCCAGCAGCTTAACGCCACCGGCGTTAGGGGCCAACGTCCTGACTTTC. Amino acid sequence: CASSLTPPALGANVLTF.

This chain joins TRBV27 and TRBJ1-1; 9 nucleotides align to TRBD1. The CDR3 covers 13 residues. Per germline, CDR1 MNHEY and CDR2 SMNVEV (reference sequence). Trimming took 4 bases from V and 5 from J; bases not matched to a gene: 2. DNA of the CDR3: TGTGCCAGCAGTTGGGGGACAGGGACTGAAGCTTTCTTT. Residues: CASSWGTGTEAFF.

This clone was detected only once. This chain joins TRBV28 and TRBJ2-1; unclear D gene. This CDR3 spans 14 amino acids. The V and J ends lost 7 bases and 10 bases respectively, with 20 bases between them. Germline CDR1 MDHEN, CDR2 SYDVKM. CDR3 sequence (DNA): TGTGCCAGCACCCTTCAAACTGCCCTGGGGGAGCAGTTCTTC. Translation: CASTLQTALGEQFF.

The chain couples TRBV27 to TRBJ1-1, with 7 bases identical to TRBD1. V was clipped by 1 base and J by 3 bases; unmatched bases: 5. Germline V lookup: CDR1 MNHEY, CDR2 SMNVEV (reference sequence). CDR3 length equals 15 residues. CDR3 DNA sequence: TGTGCCAGCAGTTTATATCTCAGGGGGGACACTGAAGCTTTCTTT. Translated: CASSLYLRGDTEAFF.

The chain has TRBV7-2 and TRBJ1-5, with D perhaps TRBD1 (6 bases). The germline V gene encodes CDR1 SGHTA and CDR2 FQGNSA. V lost 6 bases to trimming and J lost 5 bases, with 11 bases between them. The CDR3 runs 13 residues. In DNA, the CDR3 is TGTGCCAGCAGACCCGGGACACATCAGCCCCAGCATTTT. Amino acids: CASRPGTHQPQHF.

The rearrangement uses TRBV19 and TRBJ2-3; D is undetermined. Trimming took 3 bases from V and 2 from J, leaving 12 bases between them. Germline lookup yields CDR1 LNHDA and CDR2 SQIVND (reference sequence). CDR3 length equals 15 residues. CDR3 region: CASSIGRFNTDTQYF. CDR3 nucleotides: TGTGCCAGTAGTATCGGCAGATTCAACACAGATACGCAGTATTTT. Looking up the rest from reference TRBV19 and TRBJ2-3 gives the full variable domain: DGGITQSPKYLFRKEGQNVTLSCEQNLNHDAMYWYRQDPGQGLRLIYYSQIVNDFQKGDIAEGYSVSREKKESFPLTVTSAQKNPTAFYLCASSIGRFNTDTQYFGPGTRLTVL.

The rearrangement uses TRBV9 and TRBJ1-2; D remains unclear. Trimming pared 0 bases from V and 0 bases from J, leaving 9 bases between. This CDR3 has 15 amino acids. The germline gives CDR1 SGDLS, CDR2 YYNGEE. CDR3 in DNA: TGTGCCAGCAGCGTAGATGGGGTTACTAACTATGGCTACACCTTC. This encodes CASSVDGVTNYGYTF.

The gene calls are TRBV6-1 and TRBJ1-3; D not certain. Germline CDR1 is MNHNS and CDR2 is SASEGT. The CDR3 sequence is 15 residues long. V dropped 0 bases and J dropped 0 bases, with 6 bases sitting between them. CDR3 coding DNA: TGTGCCAGCAGTGAAGCAGGCGGCTCTGGAAACACCATATATTTT. As protein: CASSEAGGSGNTIYF.

This chain connects TRBV15 to TRBJ2-7; TRBD2 aligns across 12 bases. Germline CDR1 LNHNV, CDR2 YYDKDF (reference sequence). After removal of 2 bases from V and 1 base from J, the junction contained 12 bases not matched to a gene. CDR3 length: 19 amino acids. In nucleotides, the CDR3 is TGTGCCACCAGCAGAACCCCTGGACTAGCGGGACCTAGTTCCTACGAGCAGTACTTC. It yields the protein CATSRTPGLAGPSSYEQYF.

This clone has only one observation. This chain connects TRBV15 to TRBJ1-2, with D unresolved. Per the germline V gene, CDR1 is LNHNV and CDR2 is YYDKDF (reference sequence). With 0 bases removed from V and 4 bases from J, the gap between germline ends came to 15 bases. This CDR3 spans 16 amino acids. The CDR3 region has the DNA TGTGCCACCAGCAGAGATCCACCACGGGGAATCTATGGCTACACCTTC. It yields the protein CATSRDPPRGIYGYTF.

The CDR3 region has the DNA TGCAGTGCTAGATCAGGGTATGGCTACACCTTC. Encoded protein: CSARSGYGYTF. The rearrangement uses TRBV20-1 and TRBJ1-2; TRBD1 might be the D (5 bases). The CDR3 contains 11 residues. Trimming stripped 2 bases from V and 5 bases from J, with 6 bases between. From germline, CDR1 is DFQATT and CDR2 SNEGSKA (reference sequence).

The rearrangement joins TRBV2 to TRBJ1-1; D gene uncertain. Germline V gives CDR1 SNHLY, CDR2 FYNNEI. The V end was cut by 1 base, the J end by 2 bases, with 5 bases between. CDR3 length equals 13 residues. The CDR3 here is CASSEEFNTEAFF. The CDR3, as DNA: TGTGCCAGCAGTGAAGAGTTCAACACTGAAGCTTTCTTT.

The chain joins TRBV7-3 to TRBJ2-5; 12 nucleotides line up with TRBD1. Germline loops: CDR1 SGHTA, CDR2 FQGTGA. V lost 5 bases to trimming and J lost 5 bases; unmatched junction nucleotides: 9. CDR3 length: 16 residues. CDR3 in amino acids: CASSPHGTGGGETQYF. The CDR3 region has the DNA TGTGCCAGCAGCCCTCATGGGACAGGGGGCGGTGAGACCCAGTACTTC.

This chain links TRBV25-1 with TRBJ2-5; either TRBD1 or TRBD2 may fit D (5 bases each). The CDR3 has 14 residues. In germline, CDR1 is MGHDK, CDR2 SYGVNS. Trimming took 3 bases from V and 4 from J, leaving 12 bases between them. The CDR3 region has the DNA TGTGCCAGCAGTGAGCAGGGAGAGGTAGAGACCCAGTACTTC. Protein: CASSEQGEVETQYF.

The chain combines TRBV27 with TRBJ1-1; the D is unclear. Between the trimmed V and J ends, which lost 1 base and 1 base, there was a span of 7 bases. The CDR3 sequence is 14 residues long. Looked up from germline, CDR1 is MNHEY and CDR2 is SMNVEV (reference sequence). The DNA for the CDR3 is TGTGCCAGCAGTTTATGGGGAGAGAACACTGAAGCTTTCTTT. It specifies CASSLWGENTEAFF.

The rearrangement links TRBV2 to TRBJ1-5; D is undetermined. The V gene lost 7 bases and the J gene lost 3 bases, with 13 bases spanning the gap. This CDR3 has 14 residues. CDR1 is SNHLY and CDR2 is FYNNEI in the germline V gene. The CDR3 DNA is TGTGCCAGCACCGTAGAGGCTATCAATCAGCCCCAGCATTTT. Translated, it gives CASTVEAINQPQHF. The full variable domain, with the rest looked up from reference TRBV2 and TRBJ1-5, is EPEVTQTPSHQVTQMGQEVILRCVPISNHLYFYWYRQILGQKVEFLVSFYNNEISEKSEIFDDQFSVERPDGSNFTLKIRSTKLEDSAMYFCASTVEAINQPQHFGDGTRLSIL.

The chain recombines TRBV5-6 with TRBJ1-1; D is uncertain. CDR3 length: 15 residues. In germline, CDR1 is SGHDT, CDR2 YYEEEE. Trimming removed 4 bases from V and 1 base from J, with 14 bases in between. CDR3 coding DNA: TGTGCCAGCAGCCCCGAGGGCCCATGGAACACTGAAGCTTTCTTT. The encoded protein is CASSPEGPWNTEAFF. The whole variable domain, remainder taken from reference TRBV5-6 and TRBJ1-1, is DAGVTQSPTHLIKTRGQQVTLRCSPKSGHDTVSWYQQALGQGPQFIFQYYEEEERQRGNFPDRFSGHQFPNYSSELNVNALLLGDSALYLCASSPEGPWNTEAFFGQGTRLTVV.

The chain recombines TRBV19 with TRBJ1-2, with TRBD1 as a possible D gene (5 bases). CDR3 length equals 18 residues. V was trimmed by 7 bases and J by 2 bases, leaving 26 bases between them. Germline V gives CDR1 LNHDA, CDR2 SQIVND (reference sequence). The CDR3 DNA reads as TGTGCCAGTATGGTCCCCGCAGAGACAGTCGTCTTAAACTATGGCTACACCTTC. Its protein product is CASMVPAETVVLNYGYTF.

The table lists this clone with a count of one. This sequence joins TRBV28 and TRBJ2-1, with TRBD2 matching over 8 bases. The CDR3 has 14 amino acids. Germline V lookup: CDR1 MDHEN, CDR2 SYDVKM. V shed 3 bases and J 5 bases; nucleotides not matched to a gene: 3. This CDR3 is CASSFGGVHNEQFF. The CDR3 nucleotides are TGTGCCAGCAGTTTCGGGGGGGTCCACAATGAGCAGTTCTTC.